This TCR beta chain was obtained from a study of blood T cell repertoires in COVID-19. Measured with immunoSEQ multiplex PCR; TCRdb has only the in-frame clones, and not every one. Of 65,000 to 90,000 clones listed, 80% to 90% were seen once; the top ten hold roughly 5%. The sequenced sample was peripheral blood. The source of this sequence is a human donor in a cohort sampled during active COVID-19.

The CDR3 here is CASNRGTSYDYGYTF. Written as DNA, the CDR3 is TGTGCCAGTAACCGGGGTACGAGTTACGACTATGGCTACACCTTC. The chain combines TRBV19 with TRBJ1-2; no clear D. The CDR3 runs 15 residues. The germline V gene has CDR1 LNHDA and CDR2 SQIVND (reference sequence). V lost 7 bases, J lost 3 bases, and 18 bases lay in between.